The 12 T cell receptor beta chains in this list originate from one sample, sequenced in a study of blood T cell repertoires in COVID-19. The assay was immunoSEQ multiplex PCR, and TCRdb's table has in-frame clones only and misses some. The table has about 46,000 clones, 70% to 90% seen once. Sequenced material: peripheral blood. These TCRs come from a man aged 45-65 years with active COVID-19.

The rearrangement uses TRBV2 and TRBJ2-3, with D possibly TRBD1 on 6 matching bases. This CDR3 region has 15 residues. The germline V gene encodes CDR1 SNHLY and CDR2 FYNNEI. V was trimmed by 5 bases and J by 2 bases, leaving 14 bases between them. The CDR3 loop is CASSLDRSTTDTQYF. CDR3 coding DNA: TGTGCCAGCAGTCTTGACAGGTCTACCACAGATACGCAGTATTTT.

The genes are TRBV7-2 and TRBJ1-5, with a possible D match to TRBD1 (6 bases). V dropped 2 bases and J dropped 0 bases, with 8 bases sitting between them. The CDR3 totals 15 residues. The germline V gene has CDR1 SGHTA and CDR2 FQGNSA. The CDR3, as DNA: TGTGCCAGCAGCTTAACAGGGAGTAGCAATCAGCCCCAGCATTTT. Residues: CASSLTGSSNQPQHF. Full variable domain (missing parts from reference TRBV7-2 and TRBJ1-5): GAGVSQSPSNKVTEKGKDVELRCDPISGHTALYWYRQSLGQGLEFLIYFQGNSAPDKSGLPSDRFSAERTGGSVSTLTIQRTQQEDSAVYLCASSLTGSSNQPQHFGDGTRLSIL.

This chain connects TRBV29-1 to TRBJ1-1, with 10 bases that match TRBD1. CDR3 length: 13 residues. V dropped 6 bases and J dropped 5; count of bases not matched to a gene: 6. Per the germline V gene, CDR1 is SQVTM and CDR2 is ANQGSEA. The CDR3 here is CSVTGQGLTEAFF. The CDR3 DNA is TGCAGCGTAACGGGACAGGGGTTAACTGAAGCTTTCTTT.

Here the CDR3 DNA reads TGCGCCAGCTCCACTAGCGGCGGGGAGACCCAGTACTTC. It specifies CASSTSGGETQYF. The chain links TRBV23-1 to TRBJ2-5, with 8 bases identical to TRBD2. TRBV23-1 is labeled an ORF, and its function is uncertain. The length of the CDR3 is 13 residues. V trimming: 8 bases; J trimming: 5 bases; junction bases outside the gene matches: 7.

This clone was detected only once. CDR3 bases: TGTGCCAGTAGCCACAGACAGGCGAACTACAATGAGCAGTTCTTC. Translation gives CASSHRQANYNEQFF. The chain is built from TRBV19 and TRBJ2-1; D is perhaps TRBD1 (6 bases). Germline assignment: CDR1 LNHDA and CDR2 SQIVND (reference sequence). The ends were cut back, 6 bases at V and 3 bases at J, with 15 bases in the middle. The CDR3 covers 15 residues.

This chain uses TRBV5-1 with TRBJ2-3, with TRBD2 matching over 9 bases. In germline, CDR1 is SGHRS, CDR2 YFSETQ. Trimming took 2 bases from V and 1 from J; bases not matched to a gene: 5. The CDR3 contains 16 residues. The CDR3 nucleotides read TGCGCCAGCAGCTTCCAGCGGGGGGCGGGCACAGATACGCAGTATTTT. Translated, it gives CASSFQRGAGTDTQYF.

The CDR3 here is CSASFGTGYGYTF. The DNA of the CDR3 is TGCAGTGCTAGTTTTGGGACAGGCTATGGCTACACCTTC. V is TRBV20-1 and J is TRBJ1-2; 8 bases are shared with TRBD1. V lost 3 bases, J lost 4 bases, and 4 bases stayed unmatched. CDR3 length equals 13 residues. Germline loops: CDR1 DFQATT, CDR2 SNEGSKA (reference sequence).

V usage is TRBV6-6 and J usage is TRBJ1-5; D unclear. V lost 5 bases, J lost 2 bases, and 19 bases lay in between. Germline lookup yields CDR1 MNHNY and CDR2 SVGAGI (reference sequence). The CDR3 runs to 17 residues. CDR3 nucleotide sequence: TGTGCCAGCAGTCTTCAGACGGACGGAGGCGGCAATCAGCCCCAGCATTTT. This gives the protein CASSLQTDGGGNQPQHF.

The V call is TRBV20-1, the J call TRBJ2-3; 10 bases map to TRBD2. The CDR3 contains 16 residues. The J segment lost 6 bases and the V segment lost 3 bases, leaving 12 bases of the junction unmatched. Germline V gene lookup returns CDR1 DFQATT and CDR2 SNEGSKA (reference sequence). The CDR3 here is CSASPRERTSGDTQYF. CDR3 sequence (DNA): TGCAGTGCTAGTCCCCGCGAGAGGACTAGCGGCGATACGCAGTATTTT.

The rearrangement uses TRBV27 and TRBJ2-5; 7 bases align to TRBD2. CDR3 length: 14 residues. Germline CDR1 and CDR2: MNHEY and SMNVEV (reference sequence). V shed 2 bases, J shed 4 bases, and the junction held 4 bases outside the gene matches. The CDR3 DNA sequence: TGTGCCAGCAGTTTAGTGGGGGGGGGAGAGACCCAGTACTTC. Translating gives CASSLVGGGETQYF.

The rearrangement links TRBV19 to TRBJ2-1, with unresolved D. The CDR3 has 16 amino acids. V was trimmed by 3 bases and J by 6 bases, leaving 18 bases between them. Germline V gene data show CDR1 as LNHDA and CDR2 as SQIVND (reference sequence). The CDR3: CASSIGSLSLINEQFF. CDR3 sequence (DNA): TGTGCCAGTAGTATTGGTTCTCTGAGCCTTATCAATGAGCAGTTCTTC.

The chain uses TRBV19 and TRBJ1-3; TRBD1 agrees at 9 bases. The CDR3 has 17 amino acids. The germline gives CDR1 LNHDA, CDR2 SQIVND (reference sequence). Trimming cost V 3 bases and J 0 bases; bases outside gene matches: 6. CDR3 DNA: TGTGCCAGTAGTATCCGGACAGGGGCGACCTCTGGAAACACCATATATTTT. Its protein product is CASSIRTGATSGNTIYF. The full variable domain, rest sourced from reference TRBV19 and TRBJ1-3, is DGGITQSPKYLFRKEGQNVTLSCEQNLNHDAMYWYRQDPGQGLRLIYYSQIVNDFQKGDIAEGYSVSREKKESFPLTVTSAQKNPTAFYLCASSIRTGATSGNTIYFGEGSWLTVV.